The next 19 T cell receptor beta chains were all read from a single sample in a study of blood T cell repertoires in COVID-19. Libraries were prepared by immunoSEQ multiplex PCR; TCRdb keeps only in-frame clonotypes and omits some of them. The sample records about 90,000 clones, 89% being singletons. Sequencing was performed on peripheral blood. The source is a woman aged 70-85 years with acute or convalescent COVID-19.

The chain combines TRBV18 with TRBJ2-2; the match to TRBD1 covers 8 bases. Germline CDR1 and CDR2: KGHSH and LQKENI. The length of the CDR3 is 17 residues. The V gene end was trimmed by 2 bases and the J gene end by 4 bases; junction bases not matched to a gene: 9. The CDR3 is CASSPNSGQVRTGELFF. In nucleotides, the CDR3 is TGTGCCAGCTCACCAAACTCGGGACAGGTTCGCACCGGGGAGCTGTTTTTT.

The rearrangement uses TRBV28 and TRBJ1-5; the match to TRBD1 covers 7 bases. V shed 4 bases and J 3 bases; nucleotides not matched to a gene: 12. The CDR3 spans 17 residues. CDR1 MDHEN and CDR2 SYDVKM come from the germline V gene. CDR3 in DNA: TGTGCCAGCAGTTCTGGAACCGGGACAGAAAACAATCAGCCCCAGCATTTT. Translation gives CASSSGTGTENNQPQHF.

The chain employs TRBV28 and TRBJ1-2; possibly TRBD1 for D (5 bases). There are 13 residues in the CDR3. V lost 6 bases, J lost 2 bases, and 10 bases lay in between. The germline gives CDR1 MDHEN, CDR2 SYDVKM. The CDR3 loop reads CASRSGPNYGYTF. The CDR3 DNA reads TGTGCCAGCAGGTCAGGGCCCAACTATGGCTACACCTTC.

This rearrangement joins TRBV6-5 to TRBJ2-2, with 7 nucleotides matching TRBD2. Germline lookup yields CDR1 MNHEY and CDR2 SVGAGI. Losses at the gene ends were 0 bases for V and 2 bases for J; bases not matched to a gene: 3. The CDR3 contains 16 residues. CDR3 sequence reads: CASSYSLASNTGELFF. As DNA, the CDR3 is TGTGCCAGCAGTTACTCACTAGCGAGTAACACCGGGGAGCTGTTTTTT.

Here the CDR3 DNA reads TGTGCCAGCAGCTTGGATACTAGCGGGAGAAAGACCCAGTACTTC. It translates to CASSLDTSGRKTQYF. The rearrangement links TRBV7-2 to TRBJ2-5; 11 bases are shared with TRBD2. This CDR3 has 15 residues. J lost 6 bases, V lost 3 bases, and 6 bases had no gene match. Germline CDR1 SGHTA, CDR2 FQGNSA.

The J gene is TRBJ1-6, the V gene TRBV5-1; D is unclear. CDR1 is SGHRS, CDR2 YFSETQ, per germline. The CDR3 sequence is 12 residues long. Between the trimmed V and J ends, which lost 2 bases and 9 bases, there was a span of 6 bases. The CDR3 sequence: CASSLEGSPLHF. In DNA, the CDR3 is TGCGCCAGCAGCTTAGAGGGTTCACCCCTCCACTTT.

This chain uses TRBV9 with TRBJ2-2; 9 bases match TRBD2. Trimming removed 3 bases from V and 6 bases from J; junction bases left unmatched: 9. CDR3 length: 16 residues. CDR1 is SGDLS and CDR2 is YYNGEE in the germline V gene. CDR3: CASSASGRYVAGELFF. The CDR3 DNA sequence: TGTGCCAGCAGCGCGAGCGGGAGGTATGTTGCCGGGGAGCTGTTTTTT. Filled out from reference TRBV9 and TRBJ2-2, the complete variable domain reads DSGVTQTPKHLITATGQRVTLRCSPRSGDLSVYWYQQSLDQGLQFLIQYYNGEERAKGNILERFSAQQFPDLHSELNLSSLELGDSALYFCASSASGRYVAGELFFGEGSRLTVL.

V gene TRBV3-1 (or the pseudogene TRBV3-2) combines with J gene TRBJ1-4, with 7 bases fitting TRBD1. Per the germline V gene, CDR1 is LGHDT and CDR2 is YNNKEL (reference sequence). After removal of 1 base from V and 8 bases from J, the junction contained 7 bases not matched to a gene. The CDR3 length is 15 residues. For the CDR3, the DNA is TGTGCCAGCAGCCAAGGTAGACAGGGATACGAAAAACTGTTTTTT. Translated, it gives CASSQGRQGYEKLFF.

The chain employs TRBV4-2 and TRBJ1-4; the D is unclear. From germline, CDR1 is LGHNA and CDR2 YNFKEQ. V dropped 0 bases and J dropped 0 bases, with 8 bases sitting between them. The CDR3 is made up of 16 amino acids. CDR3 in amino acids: CASSQEVSATNEKLFF. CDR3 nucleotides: TGTGCCAGCAGCCAAGAGGTGTCGGCAACTAATGAAAAACTGTTTTTT.

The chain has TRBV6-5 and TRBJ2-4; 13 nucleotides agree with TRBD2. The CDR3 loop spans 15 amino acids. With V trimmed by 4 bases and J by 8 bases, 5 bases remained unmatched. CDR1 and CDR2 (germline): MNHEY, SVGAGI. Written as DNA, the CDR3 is TGTGCCAGCAGTTTACTAGCGGGAGGGTCGGACATTCAGTACTTC. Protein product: CASSLLAGGSDIQYF.

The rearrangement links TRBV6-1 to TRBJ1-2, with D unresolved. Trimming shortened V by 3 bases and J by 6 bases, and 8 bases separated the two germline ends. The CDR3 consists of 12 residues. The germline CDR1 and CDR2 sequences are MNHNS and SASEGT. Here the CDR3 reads CASSEGGDGYTF. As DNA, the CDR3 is TGTGCCAGCAGTGAGGGCGGGGATGGCTACACCTTC.

This chain's CDR3 is CASSVSGDSADTQYF. The CDR3 coding sequence is TGTGCCAGTAGTGTATCAGGGGATTCGGCAGATACGCAGTATTTT. This sequence joins TRBV19 and TRBJ2-3; a possible D gene is TRBD1 (6 bases). Germline values: CDR1 LNHDA, CDR2 SQIVND (reference sequence). Trimming cost V 5 bases and J 4 bases, with 16 bases left between them. CDR3 length equals 15 residues.

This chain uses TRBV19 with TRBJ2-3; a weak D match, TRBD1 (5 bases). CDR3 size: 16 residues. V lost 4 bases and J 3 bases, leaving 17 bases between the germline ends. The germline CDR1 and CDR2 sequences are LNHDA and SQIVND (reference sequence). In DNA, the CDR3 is TGTGCCAGTAGTAAGGTATGGGGCTCAACAACAGATACGCAGTATTTT. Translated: CASSKVWGSTTDTQYF.

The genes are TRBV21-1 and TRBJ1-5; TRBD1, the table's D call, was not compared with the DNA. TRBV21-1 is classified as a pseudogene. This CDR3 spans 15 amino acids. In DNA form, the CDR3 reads TGTGCCAGCAGCAGTGGACAGGGTTACGTTCAGCCCCAGCATTTT. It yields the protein CASSSGQGYVQPQHF.

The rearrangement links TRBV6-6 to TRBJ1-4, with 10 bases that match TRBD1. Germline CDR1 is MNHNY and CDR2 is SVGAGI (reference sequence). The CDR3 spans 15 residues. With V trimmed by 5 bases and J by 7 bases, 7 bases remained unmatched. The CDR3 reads CASSQDRGLGEKLFF. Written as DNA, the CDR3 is TGTGCCAGCAGTCAAGACAGGGGGCTAGGTGAAAAACTGTTTTTT.

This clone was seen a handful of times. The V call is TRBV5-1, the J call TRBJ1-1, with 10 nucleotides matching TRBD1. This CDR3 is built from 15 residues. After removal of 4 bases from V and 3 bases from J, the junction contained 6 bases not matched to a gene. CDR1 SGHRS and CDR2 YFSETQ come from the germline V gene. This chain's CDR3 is CASSPDRGLYTEAFF. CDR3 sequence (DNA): TGCGCCAGCAGCCCTGACAGGGGGCTTTACACTGAAGCTTTCTTT.

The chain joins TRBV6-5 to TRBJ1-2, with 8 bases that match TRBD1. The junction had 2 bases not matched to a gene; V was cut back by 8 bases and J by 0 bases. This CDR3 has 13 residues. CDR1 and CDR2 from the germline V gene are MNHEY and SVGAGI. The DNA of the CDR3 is TGTGCCAGCCAGACAGGGGCTAACTATGGCTACACCTTC. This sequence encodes CASQTGANYGYTF.

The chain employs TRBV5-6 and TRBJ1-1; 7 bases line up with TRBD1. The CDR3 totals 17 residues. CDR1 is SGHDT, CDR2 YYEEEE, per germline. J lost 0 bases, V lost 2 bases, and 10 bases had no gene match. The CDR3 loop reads CASSFSPGQSVNTEAFF. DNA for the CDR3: TGTGCCAGCAGCTTTTCACCGGGACAGAGTGTGAACACTGAAGCTTTCTTT.

The CDR3 sequence is CASAEGERNEQFF. The DNA of the CDR3 is TGTGCCTCTGCCGAAGGGGAACGCAATGAGCAGTTCTTC. This rearrangement joins TRBV11-3 to TRBJ2-1; D possibly corresponds to TRBD1 (5 bases). Per germline, CDR1 SGHNT and CDR2 YENEEA. The length of the CDR3 is 13 residues. Deletions cut 11 bases from V and 6 bases from J, with 17 bases between.